Sequencing of this T cell receptor (beta chain) was carried out in a study of T cell repertoires in cytomegalovirus infection. Looked up from germline, CDR1 is MNHNY and CDR2 is SVGAGI (reference sequence). Unmatched junction bases numbered 20, after V lost 10 bases and J lost 10 bases. This CDR3 spans 15 amino acids. In TCRdb, the reads were re-called with MiXCR into one record per CDR3 protein. The sample contains about 530,000 distinct CDR3 sequences, more than 20% of which appear only once. The receptor was isolated from a human donor in good health (CMV status not recorded). Some clones in this sample may be carry-over from other donors' samples. This chain joins TRBV6-6 and TRBJ2-7; 9 nucleotides align to TRBD2. The sequenced sample consisted of PBMCs. Written as DNA, the CDR3 is TGTGCCACCCAAAGCGGCGATAGCGGGAGACGTGGTCAGTACGTC. Its translation: CATQSGDSGRRGQYV.